The source of this T cell receptor (beta chain) is a study of CD8 T cells in Susac syndrome. Germline assignment: CDR1 SGHDN and CDR2 FVKESK. The CDR3 runs 16 residues. Trimming took 3 bases from V and 3 from J; bases not matched to a gene: 10. With random hexamers, 0.5 to 1 ug RNA was reverse transcribed. From the immunoSEQ multiplex PCR reads, TCRdb called clonotypes with MiXCR, one entry per CDR3 protein. The sample contains over 150,000 distinct CDR3 sequences, roughly 96% of which appear only once. The T cells that were sequenced for TCR beta were CD8+ and CD4+ cells from blood. FACS enriched CD8+ TEMRA cells, while bulk CD8+ and CD4+ were negatively isolated.

The V gene is TRBV14, the J gene TRBJ1-1; TRBD1 matches 7 bases. What was sequenced was CD4+ T cells from PBMCs. The receptor comes from a human donor with multiple sclerosis. The CDR3, as DNA: TGTGCCAGCAGCCAGTTAAGGGACAGCCTAGACACTGAAGCTTTCTTT. As protein: CASSQLRDSLDTEAFF.